The 27 T cell receptor beta chains presented below share a single source sample, sequenced in a study of T cell changes during pregnancy in multiple sclerosis. Sequencing used immunoSEQ multiplex PCR; TCRdb keeps in-frame clones, though not all of them. Seen here are roughly 35,000 clones, just over 90% observed once, and the top ten hold approximately 13%. The starting material was CD8+ T cells from peripheral blood mononuclear cells, obtained in the first trimester of pregnancy. These receptors were taken from a female donor with multiple sclerosis, enrolled in a pregnancy study.

The rearrangement links TRBV6-4 to TRBJ2-1; 9 positions match TRBD2. V dropped 3 bases and J dropped 8; count of bases not matched to a gene: 8. Germline CDR1 is MRHNA and CDR2 is SNTAGT. The CDR3 has 15 amino acids. CDR3 nucleotide sequence: TGTGCCAGCAGTGAAATTAGCGGGAGTTGGGATGAGCAGTTCTTC. This gives the protein CASSEISGSWDEQFF.

This chain's CDR3 is CASSYRLSTGELFF. DNA for the CDR3: TGTGCCAGCAGCTATCGACTAAGCACCGGGGAGCTGTTTTTT. The rearrangement links TRBV7-9 to TRBJ2-2; D perhaps matches TRBD2 (5 bases). The germline V gene encodes CDR1 SEHNR and CDR2 FQNEAQ (reference sequence). The V end lost 4 bases, the J end lost 4 bases, and 10 bases lay between the germline ends. CDR3 length: 14 residues.

The chain combines TRBV5-4 with TRBJ1-3; TRBD1 matches 9 bases. Per the germline V gene, CDR1 is SGHNT and CDR2 is YYREEE (reference sequence). The trim removed 4 bases at V and 4 bases at J, leaving 9 bases unmatched. This CDR3 comprises 16 residues. The CDR3 DNA follows: TGTGCCAGCAGCCCGGGACAGGGAATGGCGGGAAACACCATATATTTT. Its protein product is CASSPGQGMAGNTIYF.

The chain employs TRBV28 and TRBJ2-7, with a possible D match to TRBD1 (5 bases). Trimming took off 8 bases at V and 2 bases at J, with 19 bases between the two ends. The CDR3 is 15 residues long. Germline-derived CDR1 and CDR2 are MDHEN and SYDVKM. The CDR3 loop is CASRSVTDQPYEQYF. Here the CDR3 DNA reads TGTGCCAGCCGGAGCGTGACAGACCAACCCTACGAGCAGTACTTC.

This sequence joins TRBV6-1 and TRBJ2-7; 9 bases line up with TRBD2. Germline trimming cut 2 bases from V and 4 bases from J; bases unmatched to any gene: 6. The germline gives CDR1 MNHNS, CDR2 SASEGT. This CDR3 contains 15 residues. CDR3 nucleotides: TGTGCCAGCAGTGAAAGGCCGGGACTAGCTTACGAGCAGTACTTC. Protein: CASSERPGLAYEQYF.

The chain combines TRBV7-8 with TRBJ2-2; D perhaps matches TRBD1 (6 bases). There are 15 residues in the CDR3. Germline CDR1 is SGHVS and CDR2 is FQNEAQ. V dropped 4 bases and J dropped 1 base, with 10 bases sitting between them. The CDR3 protein is CASSYLTGNTGELFF. Here the CDR3 DNA reads TGTGCCAGCAGCTACCTGACAGGGAACACCGGGGAGCTGTTTTTT.

This chain uses TRBV27 with TRBJ1-1; no clear D. CDR1 MNHEY and CDR2 SMNVEV come from the germline V gene (reference sequence). Trimming removed 3 bases from V and 4 bases from J, with 9 bases in between. This CDR3 is built from 13 residues. The CDR3 DNA follows: TGTGCCAGCAGTTTGGCTGGGCGCACTGAAGCTTTCTTT. Its protein product is CASSLAGRTEAFF.

The chain couples TRBV2 to TRBJ2-3; TRBD2 agrees at 13 bases. This CDR3 spans 16 amino acids. The germline V gene has CDR1 SNHLY and CDR2 FYNNEI. V gave up 5 bases and J gave up 5 bases; unmatched junction bases: 7. The CDR3 sequence: CASSSRGLAGQDTQYF. The CDR3 DNA follows: TGTGCCAGCAGTTCTAGGGGACTAGCGGGACAAGATACGCAGTATTTT.

The chain employs TRBV7-2 and TRBJ2-1; TRBD2 matches at 9 bases. The ends lost 5 bases at V and 4 bases at J; junction bases unmatched: 6. The CDR3 contains 15 residues. Germline CDR1 reads SGHTA; CDR2 reads FQGNSA. The CDR3 bases are TGTGCCAGCAGCCTGACTAGCGGACCTTACAATGAGCAGTTCTTC. This gives the protein CASSLTSGPYNEQFF.

This chain joins TRBV6-5 and TRBJ2-7; 9 positions agree with TRBD1. This CDR3 has 13 residues. Trimming at V came to 2 bases and at J to 4 bases, leaving 0 bases not matched to a gene. Looked up from germline, CDR1 is MNHEY and CDR2 is SVGAGI. DNA of the CDR3: TGTGCCAGCAGTTACGGGACAGGGTACGAGCAGTACTTC. This codes for CASSYGTGYEQYF.

In this sample, this clone turned up once. This chain uses TRBV18 with TRBJ2-5, with 7 bases aligning to TRBD1. With 1 base clipped from V and 0 bases from J, the junction kept 17 bases outside the gene matches. The CDR3 totals 20 residues. Germline values: CDR1 KGHSH, CDR2 LQKENI. DNA for the CDR3: TGTGCCAGCTCACCACGATTTAAGGGGACAGCCCGACATTACCAAGAGACCCAGTACTTC. Translated, it gives CASSPRFKGTARHYQETQYF.

V and J are TRBV19 and TRBJ2-3; 7 bases are a match to TRBD1. Germline-derived CDR1 and CDR2 are LNHDA and SQIVND (reference sequence). V was pared by 8 bases and J by 0 bases, with 8 bases of the junction left unmatched. This CDR3 is 15 amino acids long. The CDR3 DNA reads TGTGCCAGTTCTTACGGGACAGCTAGCACAGATACGCAGTATTTT. Translated: CASSYGTASTDTQYF.

The V and J genes are TRBV7-9 and TRBJ2-7, with 7 bases fitting TRBD1. The junction had 7 bases not matched to a gene; V was cut back by 5 bases and J by 3 bases. The CDR3 loop spans 14 amino acids. Germline-derived CDR1 and CDR2 are SEHNR and FQNEAQ (reference sequence). The CDR3 loop reads CASSTPGQSYEQYF. The DNA for the CDR3 is TGTGCCAGCAGCACTCCGGGACAGAGCTACGAGCAGTACTTC. The full variable domain, its missing parts supplied by reference TRBV7-9 and TRBJ2-7, is DTGVSQNPRHKITKRGQNVTFRCDPISEHNRLYWYRQTLGQGPEFLTYFQNEAQLEKSRLLSDRFSAERPKGSFSTLEIQRTEQGDSAMYLCASSTPGQSYEQYFGPGTRLTVT.

The rearrangement links TRBV28 to TRBJ1-4; D is ambiguous. With 4 bases removed from V and 4 bases from J, the gap between germline ends came to 4 bases. Looked up from germline, CDR1 is MDHEN and CDR2 is SYDVKM. The CDR3 spans 12 residues. This CDR3 reads CASSWSNEKLFF. The CDR3 nucleotides are TGTGCCAGCAGTTGGAGTAATGAAAAACTGTTTTTT.

This chain uses TRBV11-2 with TRBJ1-1; D gene uncertain. The V and J ends lost 1 base and 5 bases respectively, with 11 bases between them. The CDR3 is made up of 14 amino acids. CDR1 is SGHAT and CDR2 is FQNNGV in the germline V gene. The CDR3 DNA reads TGTGCCAGCAGCTTAGCTTTAGCGGGAACTGAAGCTTTCTTT. Translation: CASSLALAGTEAFF.

The CDR3 reads CASSSGGGYTF. In nucleotides, the CDR3 is TGTGCCAGCAGTTCAGGGGGTGGCTACACCTTC. The chain recombines TRBV27 with TRBJ1-2; 7 positions agree with TRBD1. The CDR3 has 11 residues. CDR1 and CDR2 from the germline V gene are MNHEY and SMNVEV (reference sequence). The junction had 0 bases not matched to a gene; V was cut back by 4 bases and J by 7 bases.

The V call is TRBV27, the J call TRBJ2-1; 11 bases agree with TRBD2. CDR3 length equals 16 residues. Germline trimming cut 11 bases from V and 0 bases from J; bases unmatched to any gene: 9. The germline V gene encodes CDR1 MNHEY and CDR2 SMNVEV (reference sequence). CDR3 DNA sequence: TGTGCCTCCACCCAGACTAGCGGGGCCTCCTACAATGAGCAGTTCTTC. Its translation is CASTQTSGASYNEQFF.

This clone was seen a handful of times. The chain carries TRBV27 and TRBJ2-5; possibly TRBD2 for D (6 bases). The CDR3 is 15 amino acids. V lost 6 bases and J lost 4, with 18 bases in between. Looked up from germline, CDR1 is MNHEY and CDR2 is SMNVEV (reference sequence). CDR3 sequence reads: CASRRGTLRGETQYF. The CDR3 DNA reads as TGTGCCAGCAGACGTGGGACTTTGCGGGGAGAGACCCAGTACTTC.

The chain combines TRBV28 with TRBJ2-7; D might be TRBD1 (6 bases). CDR3 length: 14 residues. CDR1 and CDR2 from the germline V gene are MDHEN and SYDVKM. The V and J ends lost 7 bases and 4 bases respectively, with 17 bases between them. The CDR3 loop reads CASKPLLQGYEQYF. Here the CDR3 DNA reads TGTGCCAGCAAGCCCCTCTTGCAGGGGTACGAGCAGTACTTC.

The gene calls are TRBV5-1 and TRBJ1-4; possible D gene TRBD1, 5 bases. Trimming stripped 0 bases from V and 7 bases from J, with 13 bases between. The CDR3 length is 15 residues. Germline assignment: CDR1 SGHRS and CDR2 YFSETQ. CDR3 nucleotides: TGCGCCAGCAGCTTGGAGGTTGGGGCCGCTGAAAAACTGTTTTTT. Encoded protein: CASSLEVGAAEKLFF.

This chain uses TRBV28 with TRBJ2-7, with a possible D match to TRBD2 (5 bases). Germline V lookup: CDR1 MDHEN, CDR2 SYDVKM. The length of the CDR3 is 13 residues. The V gene lost 1 base and the J gene lost 7 bases, with 11 bases spanning the gap. The CDR3 DNA reads as TGTGCCAGCAGTTTATCCCGTACGGGAGAGCAGTACTTC. This translates into CASSLSRTGEQYF.

V usage is TRBV9 and J usage is TRBJ2-1, with 12 bases aligning to TRBD2. From germline, CDR1 is SGDLS and CDR2 YYNGEE. V lost 0 bases, J lost 7 bases, and 11 bases stayed unmatched. The CDR3 extends over 18 amino acids. In nucleotides, the CDR3 is TGTGCCAGCAGCGTAGGTTGGGGCGGGCTAGCGGGAGGGAATGAGCAGTTCTTC. Translating gives CASSVGWGGLAGGNEQFF.

CDR3 sequence: CASSLYPSRVTGELFF. The CDR3 DNA sequence: TGTGCCAGCAGCTTATATCCAAGCCGGGTCACCGGGGAGCTGTTTTTT. This sequence joins TRBV7-3 and TRBJ2-2; D unresolved. Trimming cost V 2 bases and J 4 bases, with 14 bases left between them. CDR3 length: 16 residues. The V gene's germline CDR1 is SGHTA and CDR2 FQGTGA.

The chain is built from TRBV30 and TRBJ2-5; TRBD2 is a possible D gene (5 bases). The DNA end is a closer match to TRBJ2-7, so the J assignment may be wrong. Per germline, CDR1 GTSNPN and CDR2 SVGIG (reference sequence). This CDR3 has 15 residues. The CDR3 here is CAWSVEAASGYEQYF. The CDR3 coding sequence is TGTGCCTGGAGTGTAGAAGCGGCATCGGGCTACGAGCAGTACTTC.

This clone was seen just once. This rearrangement joins TRBV7-9 to TRBJ2-7, with TRBD2 matching 8 bases. CDR1 is SEHNR and CDR2 is FQNEAQ in the germline V gene (reference sequence). CDR3 length: 14 amino acids. The V segment lost 3 bases and the J segment 2 bases; nucleotides outside the gene matches: 3. CDR3 in amino acids: CASSFLAGPYEQYF. CDR3 in DNA: TGTGCCAGCAGCTTCCTAGCGGGTCCCTACGAGCAGTACTTC. Drawing the rest from reference TRBV7-9 and TRBJ2-7, the complete variable domain is DTGVSQNPRHKITKRGQNVTFRCDPISEHNRLYWYRQTLGQGPEFLTYFQNEAQLEKSRLLSDRFSAERPKGSFSTLEIQRTEQGDSAMYLCASSFLAGPYEQYFGPGTRLTVT.

The V call is TRBV5-1, the J call TRBJ2-2; TRBD2 matches 12 bases. The CDR3 runs 15 residues. The V and J ends lost 2 bases and 6 bases, in that order; junction bases with no gene match: 2. In germline, CDR1 is SGHRS, CDR2 YFSETQ. This CDR3 reads CASSLGTSGSGELFF. Here the CDR3 DNA reads TGCGCCAGCAGCTTAGGGACTAGCGGGTCCGGGGAGCTGTTTTTT.

The chain is built from TRBV5-1 and TRBJ2-1, with D maybe TRBD2 (5 bases). This CDR3 comprises 12 residues. CDR1 SGHRS and CDR2 YFSETQ come from the germline V gene. The ends were cut back, 7 bases at V and 7 bases at J, with 12 bases in the middle. This CDR3 reads CASSYRGNEQFF. The DNA of the CDR3 is TGCGCCAGCTCCTACCGGGGAAATGAGCAGTTCTTC.